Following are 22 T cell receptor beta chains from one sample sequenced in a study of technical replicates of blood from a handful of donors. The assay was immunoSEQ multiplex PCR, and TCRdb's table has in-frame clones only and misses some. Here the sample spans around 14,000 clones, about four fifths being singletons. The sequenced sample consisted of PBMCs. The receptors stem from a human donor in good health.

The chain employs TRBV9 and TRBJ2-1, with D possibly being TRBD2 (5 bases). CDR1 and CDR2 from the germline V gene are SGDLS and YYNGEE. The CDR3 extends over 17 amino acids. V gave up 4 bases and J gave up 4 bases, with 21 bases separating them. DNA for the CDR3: TGTGCCAGCAGCCCCATGCAGACGAGCGGACGGTACAATGAGCAGTTCTTC. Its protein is CASSPMQTSGRYNEQFF.

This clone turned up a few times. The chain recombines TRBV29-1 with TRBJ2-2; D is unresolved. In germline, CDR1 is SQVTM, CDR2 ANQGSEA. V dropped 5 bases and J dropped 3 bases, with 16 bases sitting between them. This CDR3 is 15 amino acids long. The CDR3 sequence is CSVLGHDIYTGELFF. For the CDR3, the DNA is TGCAGCGTTTTGGGCCATGACATCTACACCGGGGAGCTGTTTTTT.

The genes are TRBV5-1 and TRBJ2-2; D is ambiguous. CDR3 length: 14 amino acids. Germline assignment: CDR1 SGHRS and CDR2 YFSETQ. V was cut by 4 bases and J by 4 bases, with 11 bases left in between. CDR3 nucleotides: TGCGCCAGCAGCGAGAGGTCTCGCACCGGGGAGCTGTTTTTT. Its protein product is CASSERSRTGELFF.

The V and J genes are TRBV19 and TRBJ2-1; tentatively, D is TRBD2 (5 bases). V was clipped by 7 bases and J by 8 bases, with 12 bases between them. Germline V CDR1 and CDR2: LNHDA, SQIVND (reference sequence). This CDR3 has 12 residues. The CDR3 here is CASTTGVHEQFF. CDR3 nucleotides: TGTGCCAGTACAACCGGGGTGCATGAGCAGTTCTTC.

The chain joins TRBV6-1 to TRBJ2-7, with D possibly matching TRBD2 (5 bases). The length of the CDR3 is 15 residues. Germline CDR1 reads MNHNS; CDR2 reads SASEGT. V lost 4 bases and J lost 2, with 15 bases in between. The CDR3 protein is CASSAADWGTYEQYF. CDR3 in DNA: TGTGCCAGCAGTGCGGCGGACTGGGGAACCTACGAGCAGTACTTC.

CDR3 loop: CATARGDRGYSEAFF. CDR3 coding DNA: TGCGCCACAGCAAGGGGGGACAGGGGATATTCTGAAGCTTTCTTT. The V and J genes are TRBV10-2 and TRBJ1-1; the match to TRBD1 covers 10 bases. From germline, CDR1 is WSHSY and CDR2 SAAADI. CDR3 length equals 15 residues. Trimming took 10 bases from V and 6 from J; bases not matched to a gene: 14.

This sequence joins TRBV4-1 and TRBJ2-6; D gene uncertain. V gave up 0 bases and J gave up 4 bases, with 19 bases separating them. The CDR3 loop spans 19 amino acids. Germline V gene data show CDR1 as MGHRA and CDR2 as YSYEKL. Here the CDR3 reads CASSQDPAETQTGANVLTF. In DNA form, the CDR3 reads TGCGCCAGCAGCCAAGATCCGGCGGAAACTCAGACGGGGGCCAACGTCCTGACTTTC.

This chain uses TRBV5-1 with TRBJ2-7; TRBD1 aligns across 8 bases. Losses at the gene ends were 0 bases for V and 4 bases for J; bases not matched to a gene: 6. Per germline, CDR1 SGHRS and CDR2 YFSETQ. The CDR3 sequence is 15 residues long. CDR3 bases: TGCGCCAGCAGCTTGGAGGCAGGGGGCTTGTACGAGCAGTACTTC. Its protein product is CASSLEAGGLYEQYF.

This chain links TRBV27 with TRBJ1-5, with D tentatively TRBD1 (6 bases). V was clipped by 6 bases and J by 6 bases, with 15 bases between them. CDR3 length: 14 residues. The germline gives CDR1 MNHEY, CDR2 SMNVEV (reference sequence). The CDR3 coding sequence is TGTGCCAGCAGCCCCTGGGGGGGCGGTCAGCCCCAGCATTTT. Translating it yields CASSPWGGGQPQHF.

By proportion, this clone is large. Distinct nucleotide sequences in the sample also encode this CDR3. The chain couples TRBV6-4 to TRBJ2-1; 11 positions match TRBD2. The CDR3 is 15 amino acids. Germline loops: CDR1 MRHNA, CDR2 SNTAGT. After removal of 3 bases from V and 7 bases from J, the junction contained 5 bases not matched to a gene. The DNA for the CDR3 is TGTGCCAGCAGTGATTCAACTAGCGGGAGTAATGAGCAGTTCTTC. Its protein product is CASSDSTSGSNEQFF.

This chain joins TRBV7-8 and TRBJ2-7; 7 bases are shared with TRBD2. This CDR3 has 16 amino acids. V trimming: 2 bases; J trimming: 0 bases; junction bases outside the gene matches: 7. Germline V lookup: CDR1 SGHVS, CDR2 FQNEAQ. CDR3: CASSLSGGSDSYEQYF. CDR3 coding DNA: TGTGCCAGCAGCTTATCAGGCGGGAGTGACTCCTACGAGCAGTACTTC.

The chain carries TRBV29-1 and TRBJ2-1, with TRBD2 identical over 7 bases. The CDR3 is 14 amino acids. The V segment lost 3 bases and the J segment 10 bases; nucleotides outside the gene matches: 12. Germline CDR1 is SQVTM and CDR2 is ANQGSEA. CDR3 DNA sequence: TGCAGCGTTGACACCAGCGTTAGAGCGGGGGAGCAGTTCTTC. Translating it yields CSVDTSVRAGEQFF.

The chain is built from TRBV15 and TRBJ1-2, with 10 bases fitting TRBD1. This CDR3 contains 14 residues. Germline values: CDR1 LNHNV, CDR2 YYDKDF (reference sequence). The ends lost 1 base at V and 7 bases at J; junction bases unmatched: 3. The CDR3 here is CATSRGQGAGGYTF. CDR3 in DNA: TGTGCCACCAGCAGAGGACAGGGGGCAGGTGGCTACACCTTC.

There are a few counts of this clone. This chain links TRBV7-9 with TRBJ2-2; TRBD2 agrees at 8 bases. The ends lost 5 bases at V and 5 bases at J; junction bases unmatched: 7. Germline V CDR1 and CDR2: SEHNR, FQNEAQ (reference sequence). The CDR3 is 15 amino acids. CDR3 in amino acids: CASSPTSGDTGELFF. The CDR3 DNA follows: TGTGCCAGCAGCCCTACTAGCGGAGATACCGGGGAGCTGTTTTTT. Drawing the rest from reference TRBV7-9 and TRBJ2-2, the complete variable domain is DTGVSQNPRHKITKRGQNVTFRCDPISEHNRLYWYRQTLGQGPEFLTYFQNEAQLEKSRLLSDRFSAERPKGSFSTLEIQRTEQGDSAMYLCASSPTSGDTGELFFGEGSRLTVL.

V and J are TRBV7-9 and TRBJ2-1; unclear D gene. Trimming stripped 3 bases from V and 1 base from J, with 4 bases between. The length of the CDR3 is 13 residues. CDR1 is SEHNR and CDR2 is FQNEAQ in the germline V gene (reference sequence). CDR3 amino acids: CASSFISYNEQFF. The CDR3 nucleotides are TGTGCCAGCAGCTTTATATCCTACAATGAGCAGTTCTTC.

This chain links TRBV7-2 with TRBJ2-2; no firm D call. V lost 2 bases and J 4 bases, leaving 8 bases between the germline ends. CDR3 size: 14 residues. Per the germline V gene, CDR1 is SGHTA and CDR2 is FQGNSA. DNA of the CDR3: TGTGCCAGCAGCTTAAGTTGGGCCACCGGGGAGCTGTTTTTT. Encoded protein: CASSLSWATGELFF.

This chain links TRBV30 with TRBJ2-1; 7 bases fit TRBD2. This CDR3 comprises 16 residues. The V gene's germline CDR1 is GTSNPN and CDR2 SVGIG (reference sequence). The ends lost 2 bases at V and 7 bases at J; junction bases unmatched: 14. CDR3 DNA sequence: TGTGCCTGGAGTCCCCCCTTCGGCGGGAGTGTAAATGAGCAGTTCTTC. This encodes CAWSPPFGGSVNEQFF.

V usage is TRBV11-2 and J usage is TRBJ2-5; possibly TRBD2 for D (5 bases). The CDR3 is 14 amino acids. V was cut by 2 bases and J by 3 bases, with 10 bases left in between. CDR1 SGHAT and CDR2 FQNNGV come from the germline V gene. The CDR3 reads CASSLSSGEETQYF. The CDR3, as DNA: TGTGCCAGCAGCTTAAGTTCCGGGGAAGAGACCCAGTACTTC.

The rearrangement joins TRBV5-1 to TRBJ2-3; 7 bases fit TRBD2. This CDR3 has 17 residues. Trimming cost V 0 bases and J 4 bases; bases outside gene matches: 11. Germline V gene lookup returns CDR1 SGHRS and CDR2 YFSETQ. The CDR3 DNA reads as TGCGCCAGCAGCTTGGCTAGGGAGGGGTTGACGGCAGATACGCAGTATTTT. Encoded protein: CASSLAREGLTADTQYF.

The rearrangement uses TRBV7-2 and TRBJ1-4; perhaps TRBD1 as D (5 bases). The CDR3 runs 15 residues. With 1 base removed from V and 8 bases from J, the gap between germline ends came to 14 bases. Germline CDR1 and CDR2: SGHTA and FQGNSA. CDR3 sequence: CASSLDGQGWEKLFF. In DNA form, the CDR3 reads TGTGCCAGCAGCTTAGATGGCCAGGGTTGGGAAAAACTGTTTTTT.

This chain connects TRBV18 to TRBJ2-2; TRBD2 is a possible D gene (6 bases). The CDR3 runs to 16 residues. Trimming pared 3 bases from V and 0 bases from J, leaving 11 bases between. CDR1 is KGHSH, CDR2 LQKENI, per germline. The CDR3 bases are TGTGCCAGCTCACCCCAAGCGGGTACGAACACCGGGGAGCTGTTTTTT. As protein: CASSPQAGTNTGELFF.

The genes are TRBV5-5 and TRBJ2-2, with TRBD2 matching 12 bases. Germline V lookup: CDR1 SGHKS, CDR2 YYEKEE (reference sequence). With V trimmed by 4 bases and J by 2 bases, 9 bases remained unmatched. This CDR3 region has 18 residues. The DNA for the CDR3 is TGTGCCAGCAGCCCATCTAGCGGGAGGGCCGGAAACACCGGGGAGCTGTTTTTT. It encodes CASSPSSGRAGNTGELFF.